A selection of T cell receptor beta chains follows, all from one sample in a study of blood T cell repertoires in COVID-19. Sequencing used immunoSEQ multiplex PCR; TCRdb keeps in-frame clones, though not all of them. The sample yields more than 150,000 clones, roughly 83% seen once. The sequenced material came from PBMCs or T cells enriched from blood (not recorded which). The receptor source for this set is a woman aged 55-70 years who had recovered from COVID-19. CDR3s include the opening cysteine and the closing phenylalanine or tryptophan.

13 | TRBV24-1 | CATSAGRNYGYTF
14 | TRBV5-1 | CASSLARPGTEAFF
13 | TRBV4-1 | CASSQTRVETQYF
15 | TRBV5-1 | CASSPRQGAGETQYF
14 | TRBV28 | CASSLVQGNTEAFF
16 | TRBV6-1 | CASSEGPGGGGGELFF
15 | TRBV11-2 | CASSLVARSYNEQFF
14 | TRBV7-2 | CASSFQRAADTQYF
15 | TRBV5-1 | CASSLLTGENTEAFF
16 | TRBV27 | CASRQTTGQGGSPLHF
12 | TRBV11-3 | CASDPPSNEQYF
15 | TRBV28 | CASTAGDNSNYGYTF
15 | TRBV7-9 | CASSYTGTGDTEAFF
13 | TRBV10-3 | CAISGTGVTEAFF
16 | TRBV9 | CASSVGDRESTDTQYF
13 | TRBV29-1 | CSTGPAPGETQYF
18 | TRBV7-9 | CASSSTTGSRDRVYEQYF
15 | TRBV9 | CASSVDERTNEKLFF
16 | TRBV18 | CASSPGTSGANNEQFF
20 | TRBV5-1 | CASSPRPIGTSDKGTDTQYF
13 | TRBV28 | CASRQAVNQPQHF
15 | TRBV7-6 | CASSLQASGYNEQFF
14 | TRBV6-5 | CASPKGVVSQPQHF
15 | TRBV11-2 | CASSYQAGSGGTQYF
14 | TRBV3-1/TRBV3-2 | CASSQDGGNSPLHF
16 | TRBV28 | CASSGRQGATNEKLFF
15 | TRBV6-1 | CASSEATGGNQPQHF
14 | TRBV5-1 | CASSLRGTNEKLFF
13 | TRBV12-3/TRBV12-4 | CASAGNSGNTIYF